This TCR beta chain was retrieved from a study of blood T cells in healthy people across ages. V lost 2 bases, J lost 5 bases, and 8 bases lay in between. The CDR3 contains 12 residues. CDR1 and CDR2 (germline): GTSNPN, SVGIG (reference sequence). Primers used in a second PCR of about 6 to 11 cycles were a sample-barcoded 5' primer and a J-beta primer mix. Sequencing yielded, for each sample, at least 3 million paired-end reads carrying CDR3. TCRdb recomputed calls from the 5' RACE reads with MiXCR, one row per CDR3 protein. Altogether 1.8 million or so distinct CDR3 sequences are present, 35% to 50% being singletons, with the ten largest covering 20% to 25%.

This receptor was taken from a human donor in good health. The chain has TRBV30 and TRBJ2-3; D unresolved. Sequencing was done on a sample of blood. The CDR3 sequence: CAWSYTGDTQYF. The DNA of the CDR3 is TGTGCCTGGAGTTATACCGGAGATACGCAGTATTTT.